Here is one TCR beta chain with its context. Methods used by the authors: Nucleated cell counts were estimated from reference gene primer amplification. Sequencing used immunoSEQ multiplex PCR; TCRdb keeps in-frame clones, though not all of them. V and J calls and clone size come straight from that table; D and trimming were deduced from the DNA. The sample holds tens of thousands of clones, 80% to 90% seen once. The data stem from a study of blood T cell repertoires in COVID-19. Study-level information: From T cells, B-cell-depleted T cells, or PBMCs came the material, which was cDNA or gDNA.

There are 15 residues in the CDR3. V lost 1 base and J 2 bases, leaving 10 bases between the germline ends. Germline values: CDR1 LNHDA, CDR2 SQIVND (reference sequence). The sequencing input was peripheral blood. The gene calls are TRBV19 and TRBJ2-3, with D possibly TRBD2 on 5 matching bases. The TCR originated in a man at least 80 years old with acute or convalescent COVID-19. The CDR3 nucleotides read TGTGCCAGTAGTATAGTTGCGGGCCTCACAGATACGCAGTATTTT. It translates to CASSIVAGLTDTQYF.